The clone carrying this T cell receptor beta chain has just a few counts. TCRdb re-called the RT-PCR reads through MiXCR, storing one row per CDR3 protein. The table has 650,000 to 800,000 distinct CDR3 sequences, over 12% seen once. CDR3 length: 14 residues. Germline-derived CDR1 and CDR2 are LGHDT and YNNKEL (reference sequence). V lost 5 bases and J lost 5; bases outside the gene matches: 8. The origin of this receptor is a female donor in good health, serving as a healthy control. The sequencing sample was made of memory CD4+ T cells from blood. The V call is TRBV3-1, the J call TRBJ2-5; 7 bases fit TRBD1. The CDR3 protein is CASSDTGARETQYF. The CDR3 nucleotides are TGTGCCAGCAGCGACACAGGGGCGAGGGAGACCCAGTACTTC.